A single sample is the source of the 21 T cell receptor beta chains below, sequenced in a study of shared clonotypes between healthy human individuals. Assay: immunoSEQ multiplex PCR; the TCRdb copy retains only in-frame clones and omits some. The table has approximately 710,000 clones, about nine tenths seen once. Sequences were obtained from memory CD8+ T cells from PBMCs. Subset noted: CD45RO+ cells pooled with CCR7-negative TemRA cells. These receptors were obtained from a man aged 18 to 35 in good health. Some clones in this sample may be carry-over from other donors' samples.

The V gene is TRBV6-5, the J gene TRBJ2-1; 7 bases are a match to TRBD1. The V gene's germline CDR1 is MNHEY and CDR2 SVGAGI. This CDR3 region has 15 residues. J lost 5 bases, V lost 2 bases, and 6 bases had no gene match. The CDR3 is CASSYMAGTDNEQFF. The CDR3 DNA is TGTGCCAGCAGTTACATGGCCGGGACAGACAATGAGCAGTTCTTC.

The chain carries TRBV27 and TRBJ1-1, with D possibly matching TRBD1 (5 bases). Trimming removed 5 bases from V and 0 bases from J, with 16 bases in between. Germline loops: CDR1 MNHEY, CDR2 SMNVEV (reference sequence). This CDR3 has 16 amino acids. This chain's CDR3 is CASSIQAARMNTEAFF. The DNA for the CDR3 is TGTGCCAGCAGTATACAGGCGGCCAGAATGAACACTGAAGCTTTCTTT.

The chain uses TRBV7-9 and TRBJ2-7; 9 bases are a match to TRBD1. The CDR3 is made up of 14 amino acids. CDR1 and CDR2 from the germline V gene are SEHNR and FQNEAQ (reference sequence). V lost 4 bases and J lost 3; bases outside the gene matches: 4. As DNA, the CDR3 is TGTGCCAGCAGCTCAACGGGACAGGGCTACGAGCAGTACTTC. Encoded protein: CASSSTGQGYEQYF.

V is TRBV6-5 and J is TRBJ1-1, with D unresolved. From germline, CDR1 is MNHEY and CDR2 SVGAGI. This CDR3 is built from 14 residues. Trimming pared 6 bases from V and 7 bases from J, leaving 18 bases between. CDR3 nucleotides: TGTGCCAGCAGCTGGGCCGAGTCTCTTGATGAAGCTTTCTTT. This codes for CASSWAESLDEAFF.

On this clone: Other DNA sequences within the sample encode an identical CDR3. The rearrangement joins TRBV9 to TRBJ2-1, with D uncertain. Germline CDR1 reads SGDLS; CDR2 reads YYNGEE. The length of the CDR3 is 11 residues. The ends were cut back, 2 bases at V and 6 bases at J, with 3 bases in the middle. The chain's CDR3 is CASSVSNEQFF. The CDR3 DNA follows: TGTGCCAGCAGCGTCAGCAATGAGCAGTTCTTC.

The rearrangement links TRBV6-5 to TRBJ1-1, with D hard to call. Germline lookup yields CDR1 MNHEY and CDR2 SVGAGI. V was cut by 3 bases and J by 5 bases, with 10 bases left in between. This CDR3 comprises 13 residues. The CDR3 protein is CASSYNGETEAFF. In DNA form, the CDR3 reads TGTGCCAGCAGTTATAATGGAGAAACTGAAGCTTTCTTT.

The V and J genes are TRBV19 and TRBJ2-7; possibly TRBD1 for D (6 bases). The CDR3 has 12 residues. V dropped 10 bases and J dropped 2 bases, with 12 bases sitting between them. The germline CDR1 and CDR2 sequences are LNHDA and SQIVND (reference sequence). Written as DNA, the CDR3 is TGTGCCACCCGGGACATTACCTACGAGCAGTACTTC. It codes for CATRDITYEQYF.

This clone was observed once. V gene TRBV27 combines with J gene TRBJ2-7, with D perhaps being TRBD1 or TRBD2 (5 bases each). The ends were cut back, 8 bases at V and 5 bases at J, with 19 bases in the middle. The CDR3 is made up of 14 amino acids. The germline V gene has CDR1 MNHEY and CDR2 SMNVEV (reference sequence). As DNA, the CDR3 is TGTGCCAGCGCTCCCGGGGCCAACTTGAACGAGCAGTACTTC. Translated: CASAPGANLNEQYF.

The J gene is TRBJ2-7, the V gene TRBV7-9; D may be TRBD2 (6 bases). This CDR3 is 13 amino acids long. Germline assignment: CDR1 SEHNR and CDR2 FQNEAQ (reference sequence). The V end was cut by 4 bases, the J end by 5 bases, with 12 bases between. The CDR3 here is CASSSPGEDEQYF. The DNA for the CDR3 is TGTGCCAGCAGCTCTCCGGGGGAGGACGAGCAGTACTTC.

V usage is TRBV27 and J usage is TRBJ2-7, with 7 nucleotides matching TRBD1. J gave up 2 bases and V 6 bases, and 10 bases lay outside the gene matches. The germline V gene has CDR1 MNHEY and CDR2 SMNVEV (reference sequence). This CDR3 spans 15 amino acids. CDR3 sequence reads: CASSLNRGPTYEQYF. CDR3 in DNA: TGTGCCAGCAGCTTAAACAGGGGCCCCACCTACGAGCAGTACTTC.

CDR3 residues: CASSPWTAREQYF. For the CDR3, the DNA is TGTGCCAGCAGCCCCTGGACTGCTCGGGAGCAGTACTTC. V is TRBV7-9 and J is TRBJ2-7, with D possibly matching TRBD2 (5 bases). The V gene lost 5 bases and the J gene lost 7 bases, with 15 bases spanning the gap. This CDR3 has 13 amino acids. Germline V lookup: CDR1 SEHNR, CDR2 FQNEAQ (reference sequence).

V usage is TRBV28 and J usage is TRBJ2-5; TRBD1 aligns across 8 bases. This CDR3 is built from 16 residues. CDR1 MDHEN and CDR2 SYDVKM come from the germline V gene. V lost 5 bases and J lost 1; bases outside the gene matches: 9. The CDR3 bases are TGTGCCAGCAGTCCTAGGACAGGGATTGGCCAAGAGACCCAGTACTTC. Residues: CASSPRTGIGQETQYF.

V gene TRBV27 combines with J gene TRBJ2-1; no definite D call. The germline gives CDR1 MNHEY, CDR2 SMNVEV (reference sequence). The CDR3 covers 13 residues. Trimming shortened V by 4 bases and J by 2 bases, and 6 bases separated the two germline ends. The CDR3 loop reads CASSSWPYNEQFF. The CDR3 DNA reads TGTGCCAGCAGTTCGTGGCCCTACAATGAGCAGTTCTTC.

This rearrangement joins TRBV27 to TRBJ2-3, with D hard to call. Trimming cost V 3 bases and J 0 bases, with 10 bases left between them. Germline CDR1 MNHEY, CDR2 SMNVEV (reference sequence). This CDR3 contains 15 residues. This CDR3 reads CASSLGVTSTDTQYF. CDR3 DNA: TGTGCCAGCAGTTTGGGTGTCACTAGCACAGATACGCAGTATTTT.

The chain employs TRBV28 and TRBJ2-1; D gene ambiguous. The CDR3 runs 17 residues. The germline V gene encodes CDR1 MDHEN and CDR2 SYDVKM. Trimming shortened V by 5 bases and J by 1 base, and 18 bases separated the two germline ends. DNA of the CDR3: TGTGCCAGCAGTGGGATACCCGGGTCCCTTTCCTACAATGAGCAGTTCTTC. Translating it yields CASSGIPGSLSYNEQFF. The variable domain in full, completed from reference TRBV28 and TRBJ2-1, reads DVKVTQSSRYLVKRTGEKVFLECVQDMDHENMFWYRQDPGLGLRLIYFSYDVKMKEKGDIPEGYSVSREKKERFSLILESASTNQTSMYLCASSGIPGSLSYNEQFFGPGTRLTVL.

V gene TRBV6-4 combines with J gene TRBJ2-2; TRBD1 is a possible D gene (5 bases). Germline lookup yields CDR1 MRHNA and CDR2 SNTAGT. The CDR3 spans 14 residues. V gave up 6 bases and J gave up 4 bases, with 12 bases separating them. In nucleotides, the CDR3 is TGTGCCAGCAGAGGGGCCGGGCCCACCGGGGAGCTGTTTTTT. As protein: CASRGAGPTGELFF.

This clone was recorded many times. The chain joins TRBV15 to TRBJ1-2; D is unresolved. CDR1 LNHNV and CDR2 YYDKDF come from the germline V gene (reference sequence). V lost 1 base and J lost 4, with 19 bases in between. CDR3 length: 17 residues. The DNA of the CDR3 is TGTGCCACCAGCAGAGGCGCGGGCCGTATATCGACCTATGGCTACACCTTC. This translates into CATSRGAGRISTYGYTF.

The chain couples TRBV7-8 to TRBJ1-2; possibly TRBD1 for D (5 bases). Deletions cut 5 bases from V and 8 bases from J, with 15 bases between. This CDR3 spans 13 amino acids. Per the germline V gene, CDR1 is SGHVS and CDR2 is FQNEAQ. In DNA form, the CDR3 reads TGTGCCAGCAGCCCTCGCGGGGGGAGAGGCTACACCTTC. Protein sequence: CASSPRGGRGYTF.

The V call is TRBV7-9, the J call TRBJ2-7; 11 bases map to TRBD2. The trim removed 5 bases at V and 2 bases at J, leaving 17 bases unmatched. The length of the CDR3 is 19 residues. Germline values: CDR1 SEHNR, CDR2 FQNEAQ (reference sequence). CDR3 loop: CASSVTQGVGLAGTYEQYF. The CDR3 DNA is TGTGCCAGCAGCGTGACACAGGGAGTAGGACTAGCGGGCACCTACGAGCAGTACTTC.

The chain is built from TRBV12-5 and TRBJ2-3; D remains ambiguous. V was pared by 4 bases and J by 6 bases, with 5 bases between. This CDR3 region has 11 residues. CDR1 is LGHNT and CDR2 is FRNRAP in the germline V gene. The CDR3 loop is CASGSLDTQYF. In DNA, the CDR3 is TGTGCTAGTGGTTCCCTGGATACGCAGTATTTT.

The rearrangement joins TRBV7-9 to TRBJ2-3, with 14 nucleotides matching TRBD2. This CDR3 contains 17 residues. Germline CDR1 and CDR2: SEHNR and FQNEAQ (reference sequence). V trimming: 5 bases; J trimming: 1 base; junction bases outside the gene matches: 5. The CDR3 reads CASSVGLAGDRTDTQYF. The CDR3, as DNA: TGTGCCAGCAGCGTGGGACTAGCGGGAGACCGCACAGATACGCAGTATTTT.